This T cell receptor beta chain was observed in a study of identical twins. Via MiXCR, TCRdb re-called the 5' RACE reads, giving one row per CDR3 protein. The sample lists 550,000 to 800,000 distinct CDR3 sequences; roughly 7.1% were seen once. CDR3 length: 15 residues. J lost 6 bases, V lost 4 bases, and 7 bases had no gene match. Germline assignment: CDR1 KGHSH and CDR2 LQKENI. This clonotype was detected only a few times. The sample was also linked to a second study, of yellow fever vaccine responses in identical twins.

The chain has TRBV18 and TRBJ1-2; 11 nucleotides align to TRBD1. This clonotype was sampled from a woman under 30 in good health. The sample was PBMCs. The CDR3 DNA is TGTGCCAGCTCACAGAGGACAGGGGGCGCAGATGGCTACACCTTC. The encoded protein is CASSQRTGGADGYTF.